Below are 10 T cell receptor delta chains sequenced from a single sample in a study of gamma-delta T cells after stem cell transplantation. TCRdb re-called the RT-PCR reads with CATT. Here the sample spans some 1,700 delta-chain clones, around 4.6% being singletons. The sample consisted of gamma-delta T cells. The source is a human donor. It is not recorded whose cells these are; they may come from a transplant donor.

Turning to this clone: This likely stems from a read error, as it lies one base from a far larger clone. This CDR3 is also generated by other DNA sequences in the sample. This chain connects TRDV2 to TRDJ1; 7 positions agree with TRDD3. The CDR3 is 19 amino acids. CDR1 and CDR2 (germline): GEAIGNYY, EKD. After removal of 1 base from V and 1 base from J, the junction contained 17 bases not matched to a gene. Here the CDR3 reads CACDTLGGYSSPFTDKLIF. CDR3 DNA sequence: TGTGCCTGTGACACGCTGGGGGGGTACAGTTCGCCATTCACCGATAAACTCATCTTT.

As to this clone: Translating this DNA gives a protein that differs at residue 4 from the TCRdb one, which belongs to a much larger clone; a read error is likely, and the protein shown is this translation. This sequence joins TRDV2 and TRDJ1; 7 bases are shared with TRDD3. Trimming at V came to 5 bases and at J to 3 bases, leaving 11 bases not matched to a gene. Germline CDR1 is GEAIGNYY and CDR2 is EKD. The CDR3 is 15 amino acids. The CDR3 DNA sequence: TGTGCCTGTGGCCCTCTACTGGGGACCTCCGATAAACTCATCTTT. This encodes CACGPLLGTSDKLIF.

Notes on this clone: TCRdb pairs this DNA with a much larger clone's protein that differs at residue 12, likely a read error; the protein shown was translated from the DNA. This chain uses TRDV2 with TRDJ1; TRDD3 matches at 12 bases. V was pared by 0 bases and J by 1 base, with 8 bases of the junction left unmatched. Germline V gene sequence: CDR1 GEAIGNYY, CDR2 EKD. There are 18 residues in the CDR3. The CDR3: CACDTVSGGYGGTDKLIF. In DNA, the CDR3 is TGTGCCTGTGACACCGTATCTGGGGGATACGGGGGCACCGATAAACTCATCTTT.

For this clone: A read error is the likely source, as a far larger clone sits one nucleotide away. The same CDR3 is also encoded by other DNA sequences in this sample. The chain links TRDV2 to TRDJ1, with 12 bases that match TRDD3. CDR1 and CDR2 (germline): GEAIGNYY, EKD. This CDR3 region has 18 residues. V lost 0 bases to trimming and J lost 2 bases; unmatched junction nucleotides: 9. The CDR3 coding sequence is TGTGCCTGTGACACCCTGGCCCCTGGGGGATACGGGACCGATAAACTCATCTTT. It specifies CACDTLAPGGYGTDKLIF.

J is TRDJ1 and V is TRDV2, with 13 bases identical to TRDD3. CDR3 length: 18 residues. After removal of 0 bases from V and 0 bases from J, the junction contained 6 bases not matched to a gene. Looked up from germline, CDR1 is GEAIGNYY and CDR2 is EKD. The CDR3 sequence: CACDTLTGGYAYTDKLIF. The CDR3 DNA is TGTGCCTGTGACACCCTTACTGGGGGATACGCGTACACCGATAAACTCATCTTT.

A few counts support this clone. The mismatch at residue 13 between this DNA's translation and the TCRdb protein of a much larger clone likely reflects a read error; the protein shown is translated from the DNA. This rearrangement joins TRDV2 to TRDJ1, with a weak D call TRDD3 (6 bases). V lost 1 base to trimming and J lost 4 bases, with 24 bases between them. The CDR3 totals 18 residues. Per germline, CDR1 GEAIGNYY and CDR2 EKD. In DNA, the CDR3 is TGTGCCTGTGACACGGTACCTGGGGTTCAACATAGGGGCGATAAACTCATCTTT. Translated: CACDTVPGVQHRGDKLIF.

This clone has just a few counts. This sequence is one base from a far larger clone and is likely a read error. In the same sample, other DNA sequences code for this CDR3. The V call is TRDV2, the J call TRDJ3; no definite D call. V shed 0 bases and J shed 1 base, with 12 bases lying between them. This CDR3 has 18 residues. CDR1 is GEAIGNYY, CDR2 EKD, per germline. The CDR3 region is CACDTLSGSSWDTRQMFF. The CDR3 nucleotides are TGTGCCTGTGACACCTTGAGTGGGAGTTCCTGGGACACCCGACAGATGTTTTTC.

Worth noting for this clone: A far larger clone is one nucleotide away, so this likely arose from a read error. The same CDR3 is also encoded by other DNA sequences in this sample. The V and J genes are TRDV2 and TRDJ1; 7 bases line up with TRDD3. Unmatched junction bases numbered 9, after V lost 0 bases and J lost 0 bases. The CDR3 consists of 17 residues. The V gene's germline CDR1 is GEAIGNYY and CDR2 EKD. CDR3 DNA sequence: TGTGCCTGTGACACCGTCCGAGCCCTGGGGGACACCGATAAACTCATCTTT. This gives the protein CACDTVRALGDTDKLIF.

Concerning this clone: TCRdb shows a much larger clone's protein in place of this DNA's translation, and the two differ at residue 4, likely through a read error; the protein shown is translated from the DNA. The rearrangement links TRDV2 to TRDJ1; no reliable D call. Looked up from germline, CDR1 is GEAIGNYY and CDR2 is EKD. The CDR3 consists of 16 residues. Here the CDR3 reads CACNTVGASRGDKLIF. The DNA for the CDR3 is TGTGCCTGTAACACGGTCGGGGCCTCACGGGGCGATAAACTCATCTTT.

Concerning this clone itself: This likely reflects a read error, since a far larger clone is one base away. The same CDR3 is also encoded by other DNA sequences in this sample. The chain has TRDV2 and TRDJ1, with D possibly TRDD3 on 5 matching bases. This CDR3 has 15 amino acids. V was cut by 2 bases and J by 0 bases, with 12 bases left in between. Germline CDR1 is GEAIGNYY and CDR2 is EKD. DNA for the CDR3: TGTGCCTGTGACAAATTAGGGGAATACACCGATAAACTCATCTTT. It specifies CACDKLGEYTDKLIF.